Listed below are T cell receptor beta chains from one sample, sequenced in a study of cytomegalovirus exposure and HLA in healthy donors. Clones were sequenced by immunoSEQ multiplex PCR, and TCRdb holds only the in-frame ones, with some missing. The data contain 150,000 to 200,000 clones, about 80% of them singletons. The sample consisted of PBMCs. These receptors came from a woman between 40 and 55 years old in good health and CMV-seronegative. Both conserved end residues are part of each CDR3. The D gene is left open where the match is weak. Clone size is given for some rows only: seen once, a few or many times, or a class if the clone is expanded.

d_gene,j_gene,v_gene,abundance,CDR3nt,CDR3aa
.,TRBJ2-1,TRBV10-3,.,TGTGCCATCAGTGAGAGGGGGAGTAATTTCGGAGAGCAGTTCTTC,CAISERGSNFGEQFF
.,TRBJ1-1,TRBV7-3,.,TGTGCCAGCAGCTTAACGGCTTCCTTTGAAGCTTTCTTT,CASSLTASFEAFF
TRBD1,TRBJ2-7,TRBV7-2,.,TGTGCCAGCAGCTTCAACCGGGACAGGGGTTACGAGCAGTACTTC,CASSFNRDRGYEQYF
TRBD1,TRBJ1-2,TRBV6-5,.,TGTGCCAGCAGTCCAAGGACAGGGGCGGGTGGCTACACCTTC,CASSPRTGAGGYTF
TRBD1,TRBJ1-4,TRBV5-1,.,TGCGCCAGCAGCCTACAGGGGGCTAATGAAAAACTGTTTTTT,CASSLQGANEKLFF
TRBD1,TRBJ1-5,TRBV11-3,.,TGTGCCAGCAGCTTAGACGGGGACAGAGATCAGCCCCAGCATTTT,CASSLDGDRDQPQHF
.,TRBJ1-1,TRBV5-1,.,TGCGCCAGCACTCTCGCCGGGGCTGAAGCTTTCTTT,CASTLAGAEAFF
TRBD1,TRBJ1-5,TRBV19,once,TGTGCCAGTAGTGACAGGGGGCGCATCAATAGCCAGCATTTT,CASSDRGRINSQHF
.,TRBJ2-2,TRBV5-1,few,TGCGCCAGCAGGATTGACTCGTACACCACCGGGGAGCTGTTTTTT,CASRIDSYTTGELFF
TRBD1,TRBJ1-1,TRBV9,.,TGTGCCAGCAGCGTGGGACAGGGTGTCACTGAAGCTTTCTTT,CASSVGQGVTEAFF
TRBD1,TRBJ1-4,TRBV27,.,TGTGCCAGCAGTTTAGGAAGGGGGCTTGAAAAACTGTTTTTT,CASSLGRGLEKLFF
.,TRBJ1-1,TRBV4-1,once,TGCGCCAGCAGCCAATCACAGTCTATGAACACTGAAGCTTTCTTT,CASSQSQSMNTEAFF
TRBD1,TRBJ2-7,TRBV6-5,.,TGTGCCAGCAGTTACCTAACTGGACAGGGGGCATACGAGCAGTACTTC,CASSYLTGQGAYEQYF
.,TRBJ1-1,TRBV6-5,.,TGTGCCAGCAACTTCTTGGGAGGGACTGAAGCTTTCTTT,CASNFLGGTEAFF
.,TRBJ2-2,TRBV5-5,.,TGTGCCAGCAGCTTGGATGGCGGCGGGGCCGGGGAGCTGTTTTTT,CASSLDGGGAGELFF
TRBD1,TRBJ2-7,TRBV6-5,.,TGTGCCAGCAGTTTGGACAGGCTCAGGAACGAGCAGTACTTC,CASSLDRLRNEQYF
.,TRBJ2-1,TRBV7-8,.,TGTGCCAGCAGCTTACGGGAGAACTCCTACAATGAGCAGTTCTTC,CASSLRENSYNEQFF
.,TRBJ2-1,TRBV5-1,.,TGCGCCAGCAGCCGCGTAGACCCCCGGGTCAATGAGCAGTTCTTC,CASSRVDPRVNEQFF
.,TRBJ2-5,TRBV6-5,few,TGTGCCAGCAGTACGGGACATCCAGTCCAAGAGACCCAGTACTTC,CASSTGHPVQETQYF
TRBD2,TRBJ2-1,TRBV5-4,few,TGTGCCAGCAGCTTGGGCATCTCGGGGGGGAATGAGCAGTTCTTC,CASSLGISGGNEQFF
TRBD1,TRBJ1-2,TRBV7-2,.,TGTGCCAGCAGCTTAGATCCAGGGGGCGATGGCTACACCTTC,CASSLDPGGDGYTF
TRBD1,TRBJ1-2,TRBV5-4,.,TGTGCCAGCAGCTTGTGGGACAGGGGGTCTGGCTACACCTTC,CASSLWDRGSGYTF
.,TRBJ1-4,TRBV29-1,once,TGCAGCGTTAAAGGGGGGGTGTGGGATGAAAAACTGTTTTTT,CSVKGGVWDEKLFF
.,TRBJ1-1,TRBV10-2,.,TGCGCCAGCAGTGGGTCCGAAGCGGCAACTGAAGCTTTCTTT,CASSGSEAATEAFF
.,TRBJ1-2,TRBV6-1,.,TGTGCCAGCAGTGAAACAGGGATGGGCTATGGCTACACCTTC,CASSETGMGYGYTF
TRBD1,TRBJ2-2,TRBV11-3,.,TGTGCCAGCAGCTCGGGACAGGGTTTCGGGGAGCTGTTTTTT,CASSSGQGFGELFF
TRBD1,TRBJ1-3,TRBV9,.,TGTGCCAGCAGCGTAGGCGCTAACAGGGGGCAAGGAAACACCATATATTTT,CASSVGANRGQGNTIYF
TRBD2,TRBJ2-7,TRBV4-1,.,TGCGCCAGCAGCCAAGACGGCCGGGGAGGGTCCTACGAGCAGTACTTC,CASSQDGRGGSYEQYF
TRBD2,TRBJ2-1,TRBV7-8,.,TGTGCCAGCAGCTTACTACGGGAGGGGCATGAGCAGTTCTTC,CASSLLREGHEQFF
TRBD2,TRBJ2-7,TRBV7-2,.,TGTGCCAGCAGGTTAGCGGGAGTGACTTACGAGCAGTACTTC,CASRLAGVTYEQYF
.,TRBJ1-2,TRBV19,.,TGTGCCAGTAGTATAGCCAGGCAAAACTATGGCTACACCTTC,CASSIARQNYGYTF